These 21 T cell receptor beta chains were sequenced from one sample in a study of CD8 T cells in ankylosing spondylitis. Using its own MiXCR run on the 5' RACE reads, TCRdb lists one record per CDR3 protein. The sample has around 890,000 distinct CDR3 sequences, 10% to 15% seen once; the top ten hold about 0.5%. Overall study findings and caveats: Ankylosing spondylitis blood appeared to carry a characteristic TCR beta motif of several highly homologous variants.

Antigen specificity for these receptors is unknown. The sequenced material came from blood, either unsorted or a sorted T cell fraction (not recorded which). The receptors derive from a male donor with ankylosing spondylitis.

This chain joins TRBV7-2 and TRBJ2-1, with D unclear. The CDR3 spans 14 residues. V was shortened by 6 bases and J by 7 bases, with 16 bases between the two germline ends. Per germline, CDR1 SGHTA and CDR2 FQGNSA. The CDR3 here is CASSLVFGKNEQFF. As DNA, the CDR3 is TGTGCCAGCAGTTTGGTATTTGGGAAAAATGAGCAGTTCTTC.

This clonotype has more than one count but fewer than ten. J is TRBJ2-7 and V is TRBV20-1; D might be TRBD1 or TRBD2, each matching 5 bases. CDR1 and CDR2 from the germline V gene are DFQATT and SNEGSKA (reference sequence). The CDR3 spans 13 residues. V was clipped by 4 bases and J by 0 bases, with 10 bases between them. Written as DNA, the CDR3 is TGCAGTGCTACGAGGGGTATCTCCTACGAGCAGTACTTC. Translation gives CSATRGISYEQYF.

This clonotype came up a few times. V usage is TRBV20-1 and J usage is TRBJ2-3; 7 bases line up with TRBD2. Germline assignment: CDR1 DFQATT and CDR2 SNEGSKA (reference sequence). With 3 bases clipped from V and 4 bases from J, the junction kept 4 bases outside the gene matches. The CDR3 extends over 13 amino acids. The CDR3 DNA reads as TGCAGTGCTAGGGGGGGGGTGGCAGATACGCAGTATTTT. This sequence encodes CSARGGVADTQYF.

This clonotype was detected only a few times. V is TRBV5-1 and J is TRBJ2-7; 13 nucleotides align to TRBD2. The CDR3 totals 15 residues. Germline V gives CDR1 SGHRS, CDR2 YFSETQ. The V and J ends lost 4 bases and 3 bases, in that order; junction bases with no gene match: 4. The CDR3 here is CASSGLAGVGYEQYF. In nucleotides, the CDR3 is TGCGCCAGCAGCGGACTAGCGGGGGTCGGCTACGAGCAGTACTTC.

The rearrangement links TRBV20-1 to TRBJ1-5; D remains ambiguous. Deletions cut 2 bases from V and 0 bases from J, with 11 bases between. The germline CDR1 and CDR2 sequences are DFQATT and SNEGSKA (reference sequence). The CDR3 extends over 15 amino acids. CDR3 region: CSARSRDFSNQPQHF. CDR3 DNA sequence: TGCAGTGCTAGATCCCGAGATTTTAGCAATCAGCCCCAGCATTTT.

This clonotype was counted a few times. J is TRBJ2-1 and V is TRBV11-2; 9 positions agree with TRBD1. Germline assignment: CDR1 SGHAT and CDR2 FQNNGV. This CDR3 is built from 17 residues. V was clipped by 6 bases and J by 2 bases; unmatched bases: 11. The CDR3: CASRPNTGTGTYNEQFF. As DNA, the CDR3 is TGTGCCAGCAGACCAAACACCGGGACAGGGACCTACAATGAGCAGTTCTTC. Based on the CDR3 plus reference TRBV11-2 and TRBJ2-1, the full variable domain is EAGVAQSPRYKIIEKRQSVAFWCNPISGHATLYWYQQILGQGPKLLIQFQNNGVVDDSQLPKDRFSAERLKGVDSTLKIQPAKLEDSAVYLCASRPNTGTGTYNEQFFGPGTRLTVL.

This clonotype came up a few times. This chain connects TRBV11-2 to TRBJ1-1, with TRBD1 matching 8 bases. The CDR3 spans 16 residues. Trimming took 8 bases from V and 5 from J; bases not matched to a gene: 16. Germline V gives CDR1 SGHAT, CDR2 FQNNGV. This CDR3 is CASLRPGRGPRTEAFF. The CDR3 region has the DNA TGTGCCAGCCTTCGCCCGGGCAGGGGGCCCCGGACTGAAGCTTTCTTT.

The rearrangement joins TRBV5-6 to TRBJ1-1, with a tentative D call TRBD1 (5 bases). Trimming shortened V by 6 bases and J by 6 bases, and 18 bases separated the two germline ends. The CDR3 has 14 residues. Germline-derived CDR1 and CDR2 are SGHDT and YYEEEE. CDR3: CASILGQLGAEAFF. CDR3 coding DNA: TGTGCCAGCATTCTCGGACAATTAGGAGCTGAAGCTTTCTTT.

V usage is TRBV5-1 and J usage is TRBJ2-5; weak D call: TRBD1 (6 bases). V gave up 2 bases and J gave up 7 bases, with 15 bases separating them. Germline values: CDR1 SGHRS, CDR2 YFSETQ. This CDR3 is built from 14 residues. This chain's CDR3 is CASSLNREGGTQYF. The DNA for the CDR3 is TGCGCCAGCAGCTTAAACAGGGAAGGTGGGACCCAGTACTTC.

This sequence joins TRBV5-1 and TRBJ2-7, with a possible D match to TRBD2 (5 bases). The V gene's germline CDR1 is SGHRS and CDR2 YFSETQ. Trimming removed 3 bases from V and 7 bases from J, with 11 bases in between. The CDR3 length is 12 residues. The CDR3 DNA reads TGCGCCAGCAGCTACGTGCCGGGGGAGCAGTACTTC. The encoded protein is CASSYVPGEQYF. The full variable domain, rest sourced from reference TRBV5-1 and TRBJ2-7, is KAGVTQTPRYLIKTRGQQVTLSCSPISGHRSVSWYQQTPGQGLQFLFEYFSETQRNKGNFPGRFSGRQFSNSRSEMNVSTLELGDSALYLCASSYVPGEQYFGPGTRLTVT.

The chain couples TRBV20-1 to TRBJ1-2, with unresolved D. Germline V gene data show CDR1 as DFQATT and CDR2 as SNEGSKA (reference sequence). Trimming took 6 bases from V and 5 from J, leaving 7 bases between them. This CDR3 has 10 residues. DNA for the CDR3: TGCAGTGCGCCGATATATGGCTACACCTTC. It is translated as CSAPIYGYTF.

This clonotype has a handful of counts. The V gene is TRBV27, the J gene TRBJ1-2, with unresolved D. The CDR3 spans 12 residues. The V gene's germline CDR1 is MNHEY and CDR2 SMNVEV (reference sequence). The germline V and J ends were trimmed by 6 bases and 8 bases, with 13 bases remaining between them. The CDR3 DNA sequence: TGTGCCAGCAGATGGACTGCTGGAGGCTACACCTTC. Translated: CASRWTAGGYTF.

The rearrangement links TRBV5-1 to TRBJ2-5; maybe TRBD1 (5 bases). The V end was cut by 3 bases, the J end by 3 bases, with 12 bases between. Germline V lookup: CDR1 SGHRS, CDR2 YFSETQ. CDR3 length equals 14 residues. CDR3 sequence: CASSSDSAKETQYF. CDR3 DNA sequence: TGCGCCAGCAGCTCAGACAGTGCTAAAGAGACCCAGTACTTC.

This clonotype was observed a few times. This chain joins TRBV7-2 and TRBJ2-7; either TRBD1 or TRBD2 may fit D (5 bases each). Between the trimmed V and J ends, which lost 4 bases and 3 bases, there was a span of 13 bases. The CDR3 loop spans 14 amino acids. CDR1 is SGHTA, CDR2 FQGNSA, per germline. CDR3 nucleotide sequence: TGTGCCAGCAGCTCCCGGGACGGATACTACGAGCAGTACTTC. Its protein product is CASSSRDGYYEQYF.

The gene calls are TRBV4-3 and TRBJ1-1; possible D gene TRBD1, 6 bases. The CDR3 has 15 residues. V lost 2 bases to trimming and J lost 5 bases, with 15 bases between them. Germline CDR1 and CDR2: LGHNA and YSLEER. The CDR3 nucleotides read TGCGCCAGCAGCCAACTACACAGGGTTAGGACTGAAGCTTTCTTT. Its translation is CASSQLHRVRTEAFF.

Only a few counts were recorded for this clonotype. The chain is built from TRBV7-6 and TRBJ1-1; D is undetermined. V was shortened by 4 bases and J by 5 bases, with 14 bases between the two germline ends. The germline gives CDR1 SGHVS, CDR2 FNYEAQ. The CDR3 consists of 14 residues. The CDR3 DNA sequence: TGTGCCAGCAGCTCAACGAGAGGGAGAACTGAAGCTTTCTTT. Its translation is CASSSTRGRTEAFF.

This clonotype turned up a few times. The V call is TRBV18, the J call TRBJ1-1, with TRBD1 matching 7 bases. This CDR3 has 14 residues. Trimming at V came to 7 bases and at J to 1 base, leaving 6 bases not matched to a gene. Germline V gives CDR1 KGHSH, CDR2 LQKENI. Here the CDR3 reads CASFPGQSNTEAFF. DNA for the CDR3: TGTGCCAGCTTCCCGGGACAGTCGAACACTGAAGCTTTCTTT.

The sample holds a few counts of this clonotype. DNA for the CDR3: TGTGCCAGCAGACAGGTGGCTAACTATGGCTACACCTTC. It codes for CASRQVANYGYTF. The rearrangement joins TRBV5-6 to TRBJ1-2, with D possibly matching TRBD1 (5 bases). The CDR3 runs 13 residues. Germline CDR1 reads SGHDT; CDR2 reads YYEEEE. V was shortened by 5 bases and J by 0 bases, with 8 bases between the two germline ends.

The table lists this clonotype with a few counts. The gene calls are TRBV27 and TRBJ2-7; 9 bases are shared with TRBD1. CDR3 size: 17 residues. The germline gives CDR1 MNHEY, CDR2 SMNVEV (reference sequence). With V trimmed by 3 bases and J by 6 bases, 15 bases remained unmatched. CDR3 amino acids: CASSFSYRGPDNPEQYF. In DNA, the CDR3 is TGTGCCAGCAGTTTCTCCTACAGGGGGCCAGATAACCCCGAGCAGTACTTC.

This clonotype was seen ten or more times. The CDR3 DNA is TGCGCCAGCAGTCGCAATCCTCTAGCGGGGGGCACAGATACGCAGTATTTT. Amino acids: CASSRNPLAGGTDTQYF. The J gene is TRBJ2-3, the V gene TRBV23-1, with TRBD2 identical over 10 bases. TRBV23-1 is an open reading frame, and its role is uncertain. The CDR3 extends over 17 amino acids. V dropped 4 bases and J dropped 1; count of bases not matched to a gene: 8.

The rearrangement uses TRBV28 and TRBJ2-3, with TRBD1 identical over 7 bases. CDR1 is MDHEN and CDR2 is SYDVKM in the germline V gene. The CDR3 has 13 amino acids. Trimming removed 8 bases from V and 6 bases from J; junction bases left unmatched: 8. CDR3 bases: TGTGCCAGCCGGGACAGATACTCGGATACGCAGTATTTT. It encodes CASRDRYSDTQYF.